This T cell receptor beta chain was found in a study of CD8 T cells in ankylosing spondylitis. Study-level points and caveats: Significantly higher representation of disease-linked clones was reported for matched ankylosing spondylitis synovial fluid.

5'-RACE, quantitative and with molecular barcodes, yielded the TCR beta libraries. From the 5' RACE reads, TCRdb called clonotypes with MiXCR, one entry per CDR3 protein. The table has about 300,000 distinct CDR3 sequences, around 10% seen once. This clonotype was recorded many times. Its specificity is not known. The CDR3 covers 16 residues. Germline trimming cut 5 bases from V and 3 bases from J; bases unmatched to any gene: 10. Germline V gives CDR1 SGHAT, CDR2 FQNNGV. The sequenced sample was blood, either unsorted or a sorted T cell fraction (not recorded which). This TCR was sampled from a female donor with ankylosing spondylitis or in good health (not recorded which). V and J are TRBV11-2 and TRBJ2-3; 8 bases map to TRBD1. The CDR3 DNA reads TGTGCCAGCAGCCACCGACAGGGGTGGGGAACAGATACGCAGTATTTT. Protein sequence: CASSHRQGWGTDTQYF. Full variable domain (rest looked up from reference TRBV11-2 and TRBJ2-3): EAGVAQSPRYKIIEKRQSVAFWCNPISGHATLYWYQQILGQGPKLLIQFQNNGVVDDSQLPKDRFSAERLKGVDSTLKIQPAKLEDSAVYLCASSHRQGWGTDTQYFGPGTRLTVL.